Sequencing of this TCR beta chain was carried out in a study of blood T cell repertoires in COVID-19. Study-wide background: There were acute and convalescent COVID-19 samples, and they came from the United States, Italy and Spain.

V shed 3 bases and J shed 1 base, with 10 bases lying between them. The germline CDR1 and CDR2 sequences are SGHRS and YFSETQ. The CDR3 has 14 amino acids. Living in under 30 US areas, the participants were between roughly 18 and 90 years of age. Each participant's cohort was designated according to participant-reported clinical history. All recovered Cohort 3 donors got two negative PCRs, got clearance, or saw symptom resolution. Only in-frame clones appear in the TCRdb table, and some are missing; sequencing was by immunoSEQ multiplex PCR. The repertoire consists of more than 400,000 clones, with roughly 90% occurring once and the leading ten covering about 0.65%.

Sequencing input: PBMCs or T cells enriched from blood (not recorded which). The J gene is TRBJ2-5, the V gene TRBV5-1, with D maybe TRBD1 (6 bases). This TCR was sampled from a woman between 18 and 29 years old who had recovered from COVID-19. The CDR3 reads CASSSGQFQETQYF. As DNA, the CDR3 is TGCGCCAGCAGCTCCGGACAGTTCCAAGAGACCCAGTACTTC.